One sample yielded the 27 T cell receptor beta chains listed below, sequenced in a study of PD-1 blockade in classical Hodgkin lymphoma. Profiled with immunoSEQ multiplex PCR; TCRdb holds only in-frame clones, not every one. The sample holds around 150,000 clones, 78% seen once. Each patient relapsed following autologous stem cell transplantation, and prior brentuximab vedotin exposure differed. This specimen consisted of peripheral blood mononuclear cells (PBMCs), obtained before the second cycle of nivolumab. Receptors originate from a human donor with classical Hodgkin lymphoma.

CDR3 coding DNA: TGCGCCAGCAGCTTGAGTGCTAGCGGGCGTCAAGAGACCCAGTACTTC. Amino acid sequence: CASSLSASGRQETQYF. V is TRBV5-1 and J is TRBJ2-5; 8 bases fit TRBD2. The germline V gene encodes CDR1 SGHRS and CDR2 YFSETQ. V trimming: 1 base; J trimming: 2 bases; junction bases outside the gene matches: 7. CDR3 size: 16 residues.

The genes are TRBV5-6 and TRBJ1-1, with no clear D. Trimming removed 4 bases from V and 4 bases from J, with 14 bases in between. Germline lookup yields CDR1 SGHDT and CDR2 YYEEEE. The CDR3 covers 14 residues. The CDR3 DNA is TGTGCCAGCAGCCTTTTGGGTGGCGGCACTGAAGCTTTCTTT. It translates to CASSLLGGGTEAFF.

This rearrangement joins TRBV16 to TRBJ1-5, with D maybe TRBD1 (6 bases). The V end was cut by 7 bases, the J end by 5 bases, with 18 bases between. CDR1 KGHSY and CDR2 FQNENV come from the germline V gene. CDR3 length: 15 residues. The CDR3 coding sequence is TGTGCCAGCACCCAGGGGCGGGGGGGCTATCAGCCCCAGCATTTT. Protein product: CASTQGRGGYQPQHF.

The rearrangement joins TRBV5-4 to TRBJ2-3; tentatively, D is TRBD2 (5 bases). This CDR3 is built from 14 residues. The V gene's germline CDR1 is SGHNT and CDR2 YYREEE (reference sequence). V lost 5 bases and J lost 0, with 10 bases in between. The CDR3 loop reads CASRAVSSTDTQYF. Here the CDR3 DNA reads TGTGCCAGCAGAGCGGTGTCTAGCACAGATACGCAGTATTTT. Complete variable domain (other parts from reference TRBV5-4 and TRBJ2-3): ETGVTQSPTHLIKTRGQQVTLRCSSQSGHNTVSWYQQALGQGPQFIFQYYREEENGRGNFPPRFSGLQFPNYSSELNVNALELDDSALYLCASRAVSSTDTQYFGPGTRLTVL.

J is TRBJ2-1 and V is TRBV18; D is perhaps TRBD2 (5 bases). The CDR3 runs 16 residues. Germline CDR1 is KGHSH and CDR2 is LQKENI. V dropped 4 bases and J dropped 5 bases, with 18 bases sitting between them. CDR3 protein: CASSRTTNLGDNEQFF. Here the CDR3 DNA reads TGTGCCAGCTCACGGACGACTAACTTGGGAGACAATGAGCAGTTCTTC.

In DNA form, the CDR3 reads TGTGCCAGCAGCTCAACCTCGGGGAATCAGCCCCAGCATTTT. It specifies CASSSTSGNQPQHF. The chain recombines TRBV7-2 with TRBJ1-5; D gene unclear. Trimming left V 4 bases short and J 4 bases short, with 11 bases between. The CDR3 has 14 amino acids. Per the germline V gene, CDR1 is SGHTA and CDR2 is FQGNSA.

On this clone: The sample has other DNA sequences that encode this CDR3 too. The rearrangement uses TRBV6-5 and TRBJ2-5; D uncertain. Germline CDR1 reads MNHEY; CDR2 reads SVGAGI. Trimming stripped 0 bases from V and 5 bases from J, with 4 bases between. There are 12 residues in the CDR3. The CDR3 spells CASSYSGETQYF. The DNA of the CDR3 is TGTGCCAGCAGTTACTCGGGGGAGACCCAGTACTTC.

The CDR3 DNA reads as TGTGCCAGCAGTTACGAGGGACTAGACACAGATACGCAGTATTTT. Translation: CASSYEGLDTDTQYF. The V gene is TRBV6-5, the J gene TRBJ2-3; 8 positions agree with TRBD2. This CDR3 contains 15 residues. In germline, CDR1 is MNHEY, CDR2 SVGAGI. After removal of 2 bases from V and 2 bases from J, the junction contained 3 bases not matched to a gene.

The V gene is TRBV28, the J gene TRBJ1-5, with a weak D call TRBD1 (5 bases). Trimming removed 2 bases from V and 7 bases from J, with 15 bases in between. This CDR3 spans 15 amino acids. The germline V gene has CDR1 MDHEN and CDR2 SYDVKM. This CDR3 is CASSLLRGRRQPQHF. CDR3 DNA sequence: TGTGCCAGCAGTTTACTGAGGGGACGGAGGCAGCCCCAGCATTTT.

This clone was found a few times. This chain connects TRBV9 to TRBJ2-5; tentative D call: TRBD2 (6 bases). The CDR3 has 15 residues. V lost 4 bases to trimming and J lost 8 bases, with 21 bases between them. CDR1 is SGDLS and CDR2 is YYNGEE in the germline V gene. The CDR3: CASSPRGGNAATQYF. CDR3 DNA: TGTGCCAGCAGCCCCCGAGGCGGGAACGCAGCAACCCAGTACTTC.

The V gene is TRBV19, the J gene TRBJ2-5; 8 bases agree with TRBD1. With V trimmed by 5 bases and J by 1 base, 3 bases remained unmatched. Germline lookup yields CDR1 LNHDA and CDR2 SQIVND (reference sequence). The CDR3 is 14 amino acids. CDR3 residues: CASSVDRAQETQYF. DNA of the CDR3: TGTGCCAGTAGTGTGGACAGGGCCCAAGAGACCCAGTACTTC.

The V and J genes are TRBV6-6 and TRBJ2-3, with D tentatively TRBD1 (5 bases). The CDR3 runs to 16 residues. Germline V gene data show CDR1 as MNHNY and CDR2 as SVGAGI (reference sequence). Trimming shortened V by 0 bases and J by 2 bases, and 12 bases separated the two germline ends. CDR3 DNA: TGTGCCAGCAGTTACTCGACCCCCAGGGTCACAGATACGCAGTATTTT. Protein product: CASSYSTPRVTDTQYF.

The gene calls are TRBV7-3 and TRBJ2-2; D uncertain. The germline V and J ends were trimmed by 1 base and 6 bases, with 9 bases remaining between them. The CDR3 consists of 14 residues. CDR1 and CDR2 from the germline V gene are SGHTA and FQGTGA. Here the CDR3 reads CASSLMGVPGELFF. CDR3 DNA: TGTGCCAGCAGCTTAATGGGTGTTCCCGGGGAGCTGTTTTTT.

The chain uses TRBV6-5 and TRBJ2-2; 9 bases fit TRBD1. Trimming at V came to 6 bases and at J to 7 bases, leaving 9 bases not matched to a gene. The CDR3 covers 15 residues. CDR1 is MNHEY, CDR2 SVGAGI, per germline. This CDR3 is CASRIGTGYHGELFF. The DNA for the CDR3 is TGTGCCAGCAGGATAGGGACAGGGTACCACGGGGAGCTGTTTTTT.

The chain recombines TRBV27 with TRBJ1-2; possible D gene TRBD1, 5 bases. Germline lookup yields CDR1 MNHEY and CDR2 SMNVEV (reference sequence). V was clipped by 0 bases and J by 4 bases, with 6 bases between them. The CDR3 runs to 13 residues. The CDR3: CASSLSGGYGYTF. The CDR3 nucleotides read TGTGCCAGCAGTTTATCGGGGGGCTATGGCTACACCTTC.

J is TRBJ2-1 and V is TRBV7-2; TRBD1 aligns across 7 bases. This CDR3 has 15 amino acids. J gave up 2 bases and V 3 bases, and 4 bases lay outside the gene matches. The germline V gene encodes CDR1 SGHTA and CDR2 FQGNSA. The CDR3 sequence is CASSFDRAAYNEQFF. The DNA of the CDR3 is TGTGCCAGCAGCTTTGACAGGGCCGCCTACAATGAGCAGTTCTTC.

The rearrangement links TRBV7-3 to TRBJ1-2, with 12 bases lining up with TRBD1. The CDR3 covers 16 residues. Germline V gene lookup returns CDR1 SGHTA and CDR2 FQGTGA. Trimming cost V 4 bases and J 4 bases; bases outside gene matches: 7. CDR3 nucleotides: TGTGCCAGCAGCTACTCCGGGACAGGGGGCTTCTATGGCTACACCTTC. It yields the protein CASSYSGTGGFYGYTF.

The chain has TRBV28 and TRBJ2-7, with 12 bases aligning to TRBD2. The CDR3 has 15 residues. V was clipped by 7 bases and J by 3 bases; unmatched bases: 7. Germline assignment: CDR1 MDHEN and CDR2 SYDVKM. DNA for the CDR3: TGTGCCAGCACATACCCGGGACTAGCGGGCTACGAGCAGTACTTC. It translates to CASTYPGLAGYEQYF.

The gene calls are TRBV19 and TRBJ2-6; no clear D gene. This CDR3 region has 18 residues. Germline values: CDR1 LNHDA, CDR2 SQIVND (reference sequence). The ends were cut back, 6 bases at V and 0 bases at J, with 18 bases in the middle. The CDR3 DNA is TGTGCCAGTAGCGAGGACCTTCGGGCCCACTCTGGGGCCAACGTCCTGACTTTC. It translates to CASSEDLRAHSGANVLTF. Full variable domain (outside the CDR3, taken from reference TRBV19 and TRBJ2-6): DGGITQSPKYLFRKEGQNVTLSCEQNLNHDAMYWYRQDPGQGLRLIYYSQIVNDFQKGDIAEGYSVSREKKESFPLTVTSAQKNPTAFYLCASSEDLRAHSGANVLTFGAGSRLTVL.

This clone was found once. The rearrangement uses TRBV27 and TRBJ2-7; either TRBD1 or TRBD2 may supply D (5 bases each). The CDR3 sequence is 16 residues long. The V gene lost 5 bases and the J gene lost 4 bases, with 21 bases spanning the gap. Germline loops: CDR1 MNHEY, CDR2 SMNVEV (reference sequence). CDR3 amino acids: CASSLRDGLKSYEQYF. The CDR3 DNA reads TGTGCCAGCAGTCTTCGGGACGGGCTGAAGTCGTACGAGCAGTACTTC.

This chain uses TRBV5-4 with TRBJ1-3; 7 bases map to TRBD1. CDR3 length: 17 amino acids. V dropped 4 bases and J dropped 0; count of bases not matched to a gene: 10. Germline CDR1 is SGHNT and CDR2 is YYREEE (reference sequence). The CDR3 DNA reads TGTGCCAGCAGCCAGGGGACAGCGGCACGCTCTGGAAACACCATATATTTT. Protein sequence: CASSQGTAARSGNTIYF.

In its sample, this clone was seen once. The chain is built from TRBV28 and TRBJ2-1; D is undetermined. Trimming left V 2 bases short and J 4 bases short, with 15 bases between. Germline loops: CDR1 MDHEN, CDR2 SYDVKM. CDR3 length equals 16 residues. CDR3 in DNA: TGTGCCAGCAGTTTACCCGTGGCGACCGTTTACAATGAGCAGTTCTTC. Translation: CASSLPVATVYNEQFF.

A few counts support this clone. The chain has TRBV6-5 and TRBJ2-3; TRBD2 might be the D (6 bases). V gave up 9 bases and J gave up 2 bases, with 18 bases separating them. The CDR3 loop spans 15 amino acids. CDR1 is MNHEY and CDR2 is SVGAGI in the germline V gene. The CDR3 nucleotides are TGTGCCAGTTCCCAGGGAGGACTTTCCACAGATACGCAGTATTTT. Protein product: CASSQGGLSTDTQYF.

This chain uses TRBV28 with TRBJ2-7; TRBD2 matches 7 bases. From germline, CDR1 is MDHEN and CDR2 SYDVKM. The CDR3 contains 14 residues. Trimming at V came to 2 bases and at J to 2 bases, leaving 3 bases not matched to a gene. CDR3 sequence (DNA): TGTGCCAGCAGTTTAAGCGGGACCACCTACGAGCAGTACTTC. Encoded protein: CASSLSGTTYEQYF.

The chain recombines TRBV10-1 with TRBJ1-5; TRBD1 matches at 7 bases. Trimming at V came to 3 bases and at J to 6 bases, leaving 8 bases not matched to a gene. This CDR3 spans 15 amino acids. Per the germline V gene, CDR1 is WNHNN and CDR2 is SYGVQD (reference sequence). The CDR3 protein is CASSDPQGEVQPQHF. DNA for the CDR3: TGCGCCAGCAGTGATCCCCAGGGGGAGGTTCAGCCCCAGCATTTT.

V and J are TRBV7-9 and TRBJ1-3; D perhaps matches TRBD1 (6 bases). The CDR3 sequence is 15 residues long. Germline V lookup: CDR1 SEHNR, CDR2 FQNEAQ (reference sequence). With 3 bases removed from V and 0 bases from J, the gap between germline ends came to 9 bases. CDR3: CASSFRTVSGNTIYF. The CDR3 DNA is TGTGCCAGCAGCTTTCGGACAGTCTCTGGAAACACCATATATTTT.

With respect to this clone: The same CDR3 can be traced to other DNA sequences in this sample. This sequence joins TRBV30 and TRBJ2-6; D gene uncertain. Germline V gene lookup returns CDR1 GTSNPN and CDR2 SVGIG (reference sequence). The CDR3 covers 13 residues. V lost 2 bases to trimming and J lost 1 base, with 3 bases between them. The CDR3 DNA sequence: TGTGCCTGGAGTTCGTCTGGGGCCAACGTCCTGACTTTC. Protein sequence: CAWSSSGANVLTF.